A single sample is the source of the 18 T cell receptor beta chains below, sequenced in a study of blood T cell repertoires in COVID-19. The protocol was immunoSEQ multiplex PCR, while the TCRdb copy is restricted to in-frame clones and leaves out a portion. This sample has about 200,000 clones, with around 85% found just once. Sample: peripheral blood. The source of these receptors is a man aged 40-50 years with acute or convalescent COVID-19.

This clone has more than one count but fewer than ten. The V gene is TRBV18, the J gene TRBJ2-2; 11 bases are shared with TRBD2. The germline V gene has CDR1 KGHSH and CDR2 LQKENI. Unmatched junction bases numbered 5, after V lost 6 bases and J lost 2 bases. This CDR3 spans 16 amino acids. DNA of the CDR3: TGTGCCAGCTCGCGAACTAGCGGGGGAAACACCGGGGAGCTGTTTTTT. Protein product: CASSRTSGGNTGELFF.

The V gene is TRBV19, the J gene TRBJ1-6; D might be TRBD1 (6 bases). Between the trimmed V and J ends, which lost 9 bases and 6 bases, there was a span of 15 bases. Germline values: CDR1 LNHDA, CDR2 SQIVND (reference sequence). The CDR3 is made up of 14 amino acids. As DNA, the CDR3 is TGTGCCAGCCGGAGAACAGGGATTAATTCACCCCTCCACTTT. Encoded protein: CASRRTGINSPLHF.

The genes are TRBV28 and TRBJ2-1, with TRBD2 matching 8 bases. V lost 8 bases to trimming and J lost 4 bases; unmatched junction nucleotides: 7. From germline, CDR1 is MDHEN and CDR2 SYDVKM. The length of the CDR3 is 14 residues. The CDR3: CASRGGPSYNEQFF. The CDR3 nucleotides read TGTGCCAGCCGGGGGGGCCCTTCGTACAATGAGCAGTTCTTC.

This clone was detected a few times. At one boundary the junction diverges from the germline segment, which might be a read error. This chain links TRBV2 with TRBJ2-3, with a tentative D call TRBD1 (5 bases). The CDR3 loop spans 11 amino acids. Germline loops: CDR1 SNHLY, CDR2 FYNNEI. The CDR3 nucleotides are TGTGCCAGCAGTGATTACCGCAGGGCCTCTTTT. It yields the protein CASSDYRRASF.

The chain links TRBV28 to TRBJ1-6; tentatively, D is TRBD1 (5 bases). The CDR3 extends over 14 amino acids. Trimming took 8 bases from V and 12 from J, leaving 20 bases between them. CDR1 and CDR2 (germline): MDHEN, SYDVKM. For the CDR3, the DNA is TGTGCCAGCGGGATTGGGAGGGGTCGTGGACCCCTCCACTTT. It specifies CASGIGRGRGPLHF.

The chain uses TRBV5-1 and TRBJ2-7; perhaps TRBD2 as D (5 bases). Germline V CDR1 and CDR2: SGHRS, YFSETQ. The germline V and J ends were trimmed by 4 bases and 4 bases, with 18 bases remaining between them. The CDR3 spans 15 residues. CDR3 in DNA: TGCGCCAGCAGCCCTACCGGGGAAACGATTTACGAGCAGTACTTC. Translating it yields CASSPTGETIYEQYF.

The genes are TRBV18 and TRBJ1-5, with D perhaps matching TRBD1 (5 bases). The germline CDR1 and CDR2 sequences are KGHSH and LQKENI. Trimming removed 4 bases at V and 7 bases at J, with 14 bases between. The CDR3 is 14 residues long. CDR3 in amino acids: CASSLTGAIQPQHF. CDR3 DNA: TGTGCCAGCTCACTTACAGGTGCGATACAGCCCCAGCATTTT. Supplemented by reference TRBV18 and TRBJ1-5, the full variable domain reads NAGVMQNPRHLVRRRGQEARLRCSPMKGHSHVYWYRQLPEEGLKFMVYLQKENIIDESGMPKERFSAEFPKEGPSILRIQQVVRGDSAAYFCASSLTGAIQPQHFGDGTRLSIL.

The rearrangement joins TRBV10-1 to TRBJ2-1; 12 nucleotides align to TRBD2. Losses at the gene ends were 4 bases for V and 7 bases for J; bases not matched to a gene: 5. The CDR3 loop spans 15 amino acids. Germline lookup yields CDR1 WNHNN and CDR2 SYGVQD (reference sequence). CDR3 residues: CASSVGLAGLNEQFF. The CDR3 region has the DNA TGCGCCAGCAGTGTCGGACTAGCGGGGTTGAATGAGCAGTTCTTC.

V gene TRBV7-9 combines with J gene TRBJ1-5; 8 bases map to TRBD1. The CDR3 consists of 15 residues. Trimming removed 7 bases from V and 6 bases from J; junction bases left unmatched: 11. Germline CDR1 reads SEHNR; CDR2 reads FQNEAQ (reference sequence). The CDR3 is CASTKNGQGTQPQHF. DNA for the CDR3: TGTGCCAGCACCAAAAACGGACAGGGCACTCAGCCCCAGCATTTT. Complete variable domain (other parts from reference TRBV7-9 and TRBJ1-5): DTGVSQNPRHKITKRGQNVTFRCDPISEHNRLYWYRQTLGQGPEFLTYFQNEAQLEKSRLLSDRFSAERPKGSFSTLEIQRTEQGDSAMYLCASTKNGQGTQPQHFGDGTRLSIL.

The chain is built from TRBV9 and TRBJ1-4; TRBD1 is a possible D gene (6 bases). This CDR3 is 21 amino acids long. The V end lost 0 bases, the J end lost 4 bases, and 28 bases lay between the germline ends. The germline CDR1 and CDR2 sequences are SGDLS and YYNGEE. Here the CDR3 reads CASSVAPSSLRGTGINEKLFF. CDR3 DNA sequence: TGTGCCAGCAGCGTAGCTCCGTCGAGTCTTAGGGGAACAGGGATTAATGAAAAACTGTTTTTT.

The V call is TRBV5-1, the J call TRBJ2-1, with 10 bases lining up with TRBD2. The CDR3 has 18 residues. The germline CDR1 and CDR2 sequences are SGHRS and YFSETQ. With 4 bases clipped from V and 5 bases from J, the junction kept 15 bases outside the gene matches. For the CDR3, the DNA is TGCGCCAGCAGCCGCCTCAGCACGGTAGCGGGGGGTCACAATGAGCAGTTCTTC. This gives the protein CASSRLSTVAGGHNEQFF.

V is TRBV6-1 and J is TRBJ1-1; D perhaps matches TRBD1 (6 bases). CDR1 is MNHNS and CDR2 is SASEGT in the germline V gene. There are 14 residues in the CDR3. V was pared by 3 bases and J by 7 bases, with 15 bases between. The CDR3 nucleotides read TGTGCCAGCAGTGATGAGAACAGGGCGGGTGAAGCTTTCTTT. Translating gives CASSDENRAGEAFF.

The J gene is TRBJ2-7, the V gene TRBV19, with TRBD2 matching 8 bases. With 3 bases clipped from V and 6 bases from J, the junction kept 13 bases outside the gene matches. Germline V gene sequence: CDR1 LNHDA, CDR2 SQIVND (reference sequence). The CDR3 has 16 residues. CDR3 protein: CASSITRGGRTTEQYF. As DNA, the CDR3 is TGTGCCAGTAGTATTACCAGGGGCGGGAGGACTACCGAGCAGTACTTC.

J is TRBJ1-2 and V is TRBV9, with D possibly TRBD1 on 6 matching bases. Trimming shortened V by 7 bases and J by 4 bases, and 14 bases separated the two germline ends. CDR3 length: 13 residues. Germline loops: CDR1 SGDLS, CDR2 YYNGEE. CDR3 loop: CASRSAGVYGYTF. CDR3 DNA: TGTGCCAGCCGGTCGGCAGGGGTCTATGGCTACACCTTC.

V and J are TRBV6-1 and TRBJ2-7, with a tentative D call TRBD1 (5 bases). The CDR3 totals 15 residues. Looked up from germline, CDR1 is MNHNS and CDR2 is SASEGT. The V end was cut by 2 bases, the J end by 4 bases, with 15 bases between. This CDR3 reads CASSEQGGRVYEQYF. The CDR3 nucleotides read TGTGCCAGCAGTGAACAAGGCGGCAGGGTATACGAGCAGTACTTC.

This chain links TRBV4-1 with TRBJ2-2; D gene uncertain. CDR1 is MGHRA and CDR2 is YSYEKL in the germline V gene. The CDR3 is 14 residues long. Trimming left V 6 bases short and J 8 bases short, with 16 bases between. The CDR3 protein is CASSSENLLGELFF. DNA for the CDR3: TGCGCCAGCAGTTCCGAGAATCTTTTAGGGGAGCTGTTTTTT.

The chain is built from TRBV19 and TRBJ1-2; the D gene is possibly TRBD1 (5 bases). V was pared by 2 bases and J by 5 bases, with 15 bases between. CDR1 is LNHDA, CDR2 SQIVND, per germline (reference sequence). CDR3 size: 15 residues. The CDR3 region has the DNA TGTGCCAGTAGTATATTGCGGGGGACCACATATGGCTACACCTTC. Residues: CASSILRGTTYGYTF.

This clone was observed once. The V and J genes are TRBV19 and TRBJ2-3, with TRBD2 identical over 8 bases. J was trimmed by 0 bases and V by 3 bases; bases with no gene match: 2. This CDR3 has 15 amino acids. Germline-derived CDR1 and CDR2 are LNHDA and SQIVND (reference sequence). The CDR3 DNA is TGTGCCAGTAGTATGACTAGCGAAAGCACAGATACGCAGTATTTT. As protein: CASSMTSESTDTQYF.